The T cell receptor (beta chain) described here comes from a study of cytomegalovirus exposure and HLA in healthy donors. The PCR had 60 Vbeta and 13 Jbeta primers. Clones were sequenced by immunoSEQ multiplex PCR, and TCRdb holds only the in-frame ones, with some missing. The sample includes more than 150,000 clones, 60% to 85% seen only once; the top ten take over 1.5%. V was cut by 2 bases and J by 4 bases, with 6 bases left in between. The CDR3 covers 13 residues. Looked up from germline, CDR1 is WNHNN and CDR2 is SYGVQD (reference sequence). Sequenced: PBMCs. The sequence derives from a girl under 18 in good health and CMV-seropositive. The chain uses TRBV10-1 and TRBJ1-5, with D uncertain. The CDR3 loop is CASSETENQPQHF. For the CDR3, the DNA is TGCGCCAGCAGTGAGACAGAAAATCAGCCCCAGCATTTT.